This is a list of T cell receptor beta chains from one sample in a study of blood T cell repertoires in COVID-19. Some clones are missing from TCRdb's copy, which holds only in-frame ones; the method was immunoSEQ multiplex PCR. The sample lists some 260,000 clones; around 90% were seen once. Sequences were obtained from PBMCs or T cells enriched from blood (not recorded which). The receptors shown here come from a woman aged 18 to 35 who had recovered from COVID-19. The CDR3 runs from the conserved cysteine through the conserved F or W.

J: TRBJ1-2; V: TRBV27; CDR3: CASSPQGLYGYTF
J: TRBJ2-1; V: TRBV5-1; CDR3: CASSLSPGNNEQFF
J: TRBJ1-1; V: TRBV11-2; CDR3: CASSLFGWGAEAFF
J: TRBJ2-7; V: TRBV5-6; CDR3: CASSLGLAGAHSYEQYF
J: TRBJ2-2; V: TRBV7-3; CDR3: CASSRTGVRTGELFF
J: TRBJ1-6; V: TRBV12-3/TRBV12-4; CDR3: CASSPRTNSPLHF
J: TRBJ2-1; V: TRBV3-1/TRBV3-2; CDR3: CASSPLATVDYNEQFF
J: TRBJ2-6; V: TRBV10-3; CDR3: CALRNSGANVLTF
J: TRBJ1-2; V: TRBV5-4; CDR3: CASSLAGTGPYGYTF
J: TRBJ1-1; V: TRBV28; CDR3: CASRLGRTEAFF
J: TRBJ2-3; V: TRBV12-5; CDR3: CASGLAPKQLAGGSSTDTQYF
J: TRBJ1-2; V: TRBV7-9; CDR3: CASSPAWGQIYGYTF
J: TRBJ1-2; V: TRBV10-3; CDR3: CAISSDSYGYTF
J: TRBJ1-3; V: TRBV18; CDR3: CASSPLGQISGNTIYF
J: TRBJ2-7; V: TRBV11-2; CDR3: CASSRKRQGLPGYEQYF
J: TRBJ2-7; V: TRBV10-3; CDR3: CAISESAGTYEQYF
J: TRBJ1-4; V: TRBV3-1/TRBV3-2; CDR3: CASSQDRRKLFF
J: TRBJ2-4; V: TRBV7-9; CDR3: CASSASSGGAKNIQYF
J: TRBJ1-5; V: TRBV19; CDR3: CASTPIAGQPQHF
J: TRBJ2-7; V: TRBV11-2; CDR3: CASSLGTGQGRPYEQYF
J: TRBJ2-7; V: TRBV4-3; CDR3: CASSFERGPTYEQYF
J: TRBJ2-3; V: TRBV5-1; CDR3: CASSVGTGTSTDTQYF